This TCR beta chain was obtained from a study of T-cell reconstitution after alpha-beta-depleted transplantation in children. Overall study findings and caveats: T-cell counts and diversity at one year post-transplant came mainly from newly produced T cells. The origin of alpha-beta T cells about two months after transplant was reportedly several hundred expanded graft clones. Surviving recipient T cells and intrathymic progenitors accounted for some patients' high TCRbeta diversity at day 60.

The sample holds a few counts of this clonotype. The antigen is not known. The TCRbeta library was prepared with unique molecular identifiers. TCRdb reprocessed the PCR reads via MiXCR and lists one record per CDR3 protein. The sample includes a few hundred thousand distinct CDR3 sequences, around 10% of them seen just once. In germline, CDR1 is GTSNPN, CDR2 SVGIG (reference sequence). The CDR3 length is 14 residues. Trimming stripped 5 bases from V and 1 base from J, with 12 bases between. This TCR came from a boy younger than two with acute myeloid leukemia, due to receive a stem cell transplant. J is TRBJ2-1 and V is TRBV30, with a possible D match to TRBD1 (6 bases). The sequencing used PBMCs, collected before TCRalphabeta/CD19-depleted stem cell transplant. The CDR3 DNA sequence: TGTGCCTGGTCCGGGACAATATCCTACAATGAGCAGTTCTTC. The encoded protein is CAWSGTISYNEQFF.